This T cell receptor (beta chain) was identified in a study of blood T cell repertoires in COVID-19. Repertoires were generated with immunoSEQ multiplex PCR, while TCRdb's copy carries only in-frame clones and drops some. The data contain 100,000 to 150,000 clones, roughly nine tenths of them seen just once; the ten biggest clones take up about 7.4%. The CDR3 loop spans 14 amino acids. The V gene end was trimmed by 2 bases and the J gene end by 6 bases; junction bases not matched to a gene: 3. The germline gives CDR1 SGHRS, CDR2 YFSETQ. Sequenced material: peripheral blood. The J gene is TRBJ2-2, the V gene TRBV5-1; 8 nucleotides align to TRBD2. This TCR was sampled from a man between 65 and 85 years old who had recovered from COVID-19. As DNA, the CDR3 is TGCGCCAGCAGCTTAGCGGGAGCCTCCGGGGAGCTGTTTTTT. It encodes CASSLAGASGELFF.